These T cell receptor beta chains were read from a single sample in a study of T cell repertoires in cytomegalovirus infection. The antigens these receptors bind are not known. MiXCR was run by TCRdb on the reads, yielding one entry per CDR3 protein. This sample has 70,000 to 95,000 distinct CDR3 sequences; 25% to 30% occur once, and the top ten carry less than 75%. The specimen comprised CD8+ T cells from cultured PBMCs, sampled from culture after CMV antigen stimulation. These receptors were obtained from a human donor in good health (CMV status not recorded). Some clones in this sample may be carry-over from other donors' samples. Both conserved end residues are part of each CDR3. Each record gives: D gene, V gene, J gene, clone size, CDR3 length, CDR3 protein, CDR3 DNA. The D gene is left open where the match is weak. Not all rows give a size; the values are once, few, many and, for expanded clones, a class.

NA	TRBV11-2	TRBJ2-7	NA	11	CASSPKSEQYF	TGTGCCAGCTCGCCTAAGTCCGAGCAGTACTTC
NA	TRBV7-8	TRBJ1-1	many	12	CASSVTATEAFF	TGTGCCAGCAGCGTAACAGCCACTGAAGCTTTCTTT
TRBD1	TRBV6-1	TRBJ2-1	NA	14	CASSYDRVSNEQFF	TGTGCCAGCAGTTATGACAGGGTTTCCAATGAGCAGTTCTTC
NA	TRBV12-3/TRBV12-4	TRBJ1-1	NA	13	CASSTGTPTEAFF	TGTGCCAGCAGTACCGGGACCCCCACTGAAGCTTTCTTT
NA	TRBV7-2	TRBJ2-1	NA	14	CASSLGGGAGEQFF	TGTGCCAGCAGCTTAGGAGGGGGGGCCGGTGAGCAGTTCTTC
NA	TRBV29-1	TRBJ2-5	NA	13	CSVAVPAAQDQYF	TGCAGCGTTGCTGTTCCCGCCGCCCAAGACCAGTACTTC
NA	TRBV12-3/TRBV12-4	TRBJ2-3	few	14	CASTQSASTDTQYF	TGTGCCAGCACCCAGTCCGCGAGCACAGATACGCAGTATTTT
TRBD2	TRBV19	TRBJ2-1	NA	15	CASSIAGLAYNEQFF	TGTGCCAGTAGTATAGCTGGACTAGCTTACAATGAGCAGTTCTTC
TRBD1	TRBV7-9	TRBJ1-1	NA	12	CASSLGQGEAFF	TGTGCCAGCAGCCTGGGACAGGGCGAAGCTTTCTTT
TRBD1	TRBV24-1	TRBJ2-3	NA	18	CATSDPRGGRIWKDTQYF	TGTGCCACCAGTGATCCCCGAGGGGGCCGTATATGGAAAGATACGCAGTATTTT
NA	TRBV4-2	TRBJ2-3	NA	12	CASSQDSPTQYF	TGTGCCAGCAGCCAAGATAGCCCTACGCAGTATTTT
TRBD1	TRBV27	TRBJ1-6	many	15	CASSLSGWRGLPLHF	TGTGCCAGCAGTTTATCGGGTTGGAGGGGGCTCCCCCTCCACTTT
NA	TRBV7-6	TRBJ2-2	many	17	CASSLEFRTGGVGELFF	TGTGCCAGCAGCTTGGAGTTCCGGACTGGGGGTGTCGGGGAGCTGTTTTTT
TRBD1	TRBV7-6	TRBJ1-5	few	15	CASSLEGAGNQPQHF	TGTGCCAGCAGCTTGGAGGGGGCGGGAAATCAGCCCCAGCATTTT
NA	TRBV12-3/TRBV12-4	TRBJ1-5	few	15	CASSLLGTSNQPQHF	TGTGCCAGCAGTTTATTGGGGACAAGCAATCAGCCCCAGCATTTT
NA	TRBV7-6	TRBJ2-5	NA	14	CASSPQAQQETQYF	TGTGCCAGCAGCCCTCAGGCCCAGCAAGAGACCCAGTACTTC